This T cell receptor (beta chain) stems from a study of blood T cell repertoires in COVID-19. This clone appeared a few times. Sequenced by immunoSEQ multiplex PCR; TCRdb stores in-frame clones only, minus some. Seen here are 85,000 to 120,000 clones, over 65% observed once, and the top ten hold roughly 6.2%. V shed 6 bases and J 7 bases; nucleotides not matched to a gene: 5. This CDR3 region has 13 residues. The receptor's source is an elderly man with COVID-19, enrolled during active disease. The source material was peripheral blood. The chain is built from TRBV12-3 or TRBV12-4 and TRBJ2-1; 8 bases agree with TRBD1. CDR3 nucleotides: TGTGCCAGCAGCTACACAGGGGGTAATGAGCAGTTCTTC. Residues: CASSYTGGNEQFF.